The TCR beta chain described here comes from a study of blood T cell repertoires in COVID-19. Study background: The United States, Italy and Spain supplied acute and convalescent COVID-19 samples. Nucleic acid was either cDNA or gDNA, and it came from T cells, B-cell-depleted T cells, or PBMCs.

Per the authors' pipeline: Estimates of nucleated cell counts were drawn from the amplification of reference gene primers. Generated by immunoSEQ multiplex PCR, the TCRdb table keeps only in-frame clones and is missing some. V, J and clone size are taken as reported in that table, and D and trimming were inferred from the DNA itself. The sample has 150,000 to 200,000 clones, less than 85% seen once. The J segment lost 4 bases and the V segment lost 8 bases, leaving 10 bases of the junction unmatched. CDR1 MNHEY and CDR2 SVGAGI come from the germline V gene. The CDR3 has 14 residues. The J gene is TRBJ1-2, the V gene TRBV6-5; 7 nucleotides match TRBD1. The sequence was obtained from a human donor with acute or convalescent COVID-19. The donor label of this sample is uncertain. Sequencing was done on a sample of peripheral blood. The CDR3 here is CASGPTGTSYGYTF. CDR3 nucleotide sequence: TGTGCCAGCGGGCCGACAGGGACGTCCTATGGCTACACCTTC.